This TCR beta chain is from a study of post-analysis software for immune sequencing data. Overall study context: Relapsing-remitting, secondary progressive and progressive-relapsing forms made up the multiple sclerosis disease courses. Study results and caveats: Under F measure analysis, samples from one preparation batch co-clustered strongly. TRBV segments more frequent in patients than in controls numbered roughly five and included TRBV5-6, TRBV5-1 and TRBV20-1. Normalized Chao1 diversity in multiple sclerosis patients fell significantly below that of controls.

Libraries were made from TCR beta cDNA, and they carried unique molecular identifiers. The source material, roughly 0.9 to 11 million T cells, gave rise to 400,000 to 600,000 cDNA molecules. TCRdb re-called the PCR reads with MiXCR, one entry per CDR3 protein. The profile shows about 540,000 distinct CDR3 sequences, 34% of them singletons. Per germline, CDR1 MDHEN and CDR2 SYDVKM. The CDR3 loop spans 16 amino acids. Trimming at V came to 4 bases and at J to 8 bases, leaving 12 bases not matched to a gene. Comment on this clonotype: Its specificity is not known.

This rearrangement joins TRBV28 to TRBJ2-1; 9 positions match TRBD2. Specimen: blood. This receptor was identified in a girl under 18 with multiple sclerosis. DNA for the CDR3: TGTGCCAGCAGTTCGCCTCCGGGACTAGCTGAAGATGAGCAGTTCTTC. Residues: CASSSPPGLAEDEQFF.